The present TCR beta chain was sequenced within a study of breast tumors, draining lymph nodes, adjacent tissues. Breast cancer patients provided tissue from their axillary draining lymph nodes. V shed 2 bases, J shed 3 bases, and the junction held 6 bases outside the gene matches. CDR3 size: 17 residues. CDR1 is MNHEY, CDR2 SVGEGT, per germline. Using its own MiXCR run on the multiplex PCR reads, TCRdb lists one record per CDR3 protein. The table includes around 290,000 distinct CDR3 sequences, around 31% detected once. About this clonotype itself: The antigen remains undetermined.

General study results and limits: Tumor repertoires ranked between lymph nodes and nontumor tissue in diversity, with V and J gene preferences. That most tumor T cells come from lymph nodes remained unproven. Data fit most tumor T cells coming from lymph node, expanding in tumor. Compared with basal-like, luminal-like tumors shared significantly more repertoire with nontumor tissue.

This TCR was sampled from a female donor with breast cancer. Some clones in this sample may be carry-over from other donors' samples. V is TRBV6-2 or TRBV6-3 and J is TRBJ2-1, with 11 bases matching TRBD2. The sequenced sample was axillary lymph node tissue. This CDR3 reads CASSYIPTSGIYNEQFF. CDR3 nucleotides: TGTGCCAGCAGTTACATCCCGACTAGCGGGATCTACAATGAGCAGTTCTTC.